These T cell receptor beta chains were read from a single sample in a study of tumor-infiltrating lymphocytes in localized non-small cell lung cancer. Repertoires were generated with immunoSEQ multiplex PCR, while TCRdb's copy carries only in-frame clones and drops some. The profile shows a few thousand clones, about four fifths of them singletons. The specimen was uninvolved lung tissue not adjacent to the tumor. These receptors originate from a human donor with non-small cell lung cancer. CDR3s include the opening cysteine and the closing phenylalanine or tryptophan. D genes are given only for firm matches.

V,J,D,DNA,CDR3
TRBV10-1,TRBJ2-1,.,TGCGCCAGCAGTGAGAACAAACGATACAATGAGCAGTTCTTC,CASSENKRYNEQFF
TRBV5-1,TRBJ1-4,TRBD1,TGCGCCAGCAGCTTGACAGGGGGAAGTGAAAAACTGTTTTTT,CASSLTGGSEKLFF
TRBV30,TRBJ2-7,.,TGTGCCTGGAGTACAGCCTACGAGCAGTATTTC,CAWSTAYEQYF
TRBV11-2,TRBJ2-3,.,TGTGCCAGCAGCTTAGAGCCCGGTAATACGCAGTATTTT,CASSLEPGNTQYF
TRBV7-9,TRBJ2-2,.,TGTGCCAGCAACTTGGGGGGCGAGACCGGGGAGCTGTTTTTT,CASNLGGETGELFF
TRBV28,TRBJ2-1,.,TGTGCCAGCACAAGGGACAACTCCTACAATGAGCAGTTCTTC,CASTRDNSYNEQFF
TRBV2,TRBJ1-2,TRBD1,TGTGCCAGCAGTGGACAGGGGCTCAACTATGGCTACACCTTC,CASSGQGLNYGYTF
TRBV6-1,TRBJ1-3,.,TGTGCCAGCAGGGGGGGGACGGGTAGAAACACCATATATTTT,CASRGGTGRNTIYF
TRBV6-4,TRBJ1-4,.,TGTGCCAGCAGGAGTAGGAGGGGGATTAATGAAAAACTGTTTTTT,CASRSRRGINEKLFF
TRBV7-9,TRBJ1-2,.,TGTGCCAGCAGCCGTGGACGGGAGGACTATGGCTACACCTTC,CASSRGREDYGYTF